This TCR beta chain was identified in a study of molecular identifiers for immune sequencing clone quantification. Study findings and constraints: Clones above 20 RNA copies contained over 99% of effector molecules and under 1% of naive molecules.

Each CDR3 protein gets one entry after TCRdb re-called the PCR reads with MiXCR. The sample shows approximately 550,000 distinct CDR3 sequences, around 25% of them seen only once. The CDR3 sequence is 15 residues long. Deletions cut 9 bases from V and 3 bases from J, with 17 bases between. Germline V gives CDR1 MDHEN, CDR2 SYDVKM. As regards this clonotype: What it binds is unknown.

Sample: naive CD8+ T cells from blood, with Jurkat cell RNA spiked in. Subset given: FACS-sorted CD8+CD4-CCR7+CD45RA+ naive T cells. The receptor was derived from a human donor in good health. Some libraries in this study had Jurkat cell RNA spiked in. This chain uses TRBV28 with TRBJ2-2, with a possible D match to TRBD1 (6 bases). The CDR3 DNA sequence: TGTGCCAGTAAGGGTGCCGGACAGTACACCGGGGAGCTGTTTTTT. Translated: CASKGAGQYTGELFF.